The subject of this entry is one TCR beta chain. The data stem from a study of blood T cell repertoires in COVID-19. Study background: COVID-19 samples collected from the United States, Italy and Spain covered acute and convalescent phases. The analysed material was cDNA or gDNA that came from T cells, B-cell-depleted T cells, or PBMCs.

Original analysis: How many nucleated cells were present was estimated from reference gene primer amplification. Data came from immunoSEQ multiplex PCR; TCRdb stores just in-frame clones and leaves some out. V, J and clone size were drawn from that table, and D and trimming were deduced from the DNA. The sample consists of roughly 330,000 clones, more than 75% of them appearing once. Between the trimmed V and J ends, which lost 1 base and 8 bases, there was a span of 14 bases. The CDR3 length is 14 residues. Germline V gene lookup returns CDR1 LGHDT and CDR2 YNNKEL (reference sequence). The receptor comes from a woman aged 45-59 years with active or convalescent COVID-19. The chain uses TRBV3-1 (or the pseudogene TRBV3-2) and TRBJ1-1; D remains unclear. The sequenced material came from peripheral blood. CDR3 in DNA: TGTGCCAGCAGCCAAGTACTAGGGCTCACCGAAGCTTTCTTT. It is translated as CASSQVLGLTEAFF.